Here is one T cell receptor (beta chain) with its context. Its antigen remains unknown. This sample was taken from a study of vaccination effects on CD4 cells after COVID-19. Points from the study as a whole: At late timepoints after vaccination, vaccine- and infection-induced clones shrank markedly.

The authors isolated CD4+ T cells after 10 days of culture. Cultures received IL-2 medium that replaced half the medium on days 3 and 7. Trimming left V 1 base short and J 4 bases short, with 10 bases between. The CDR3 has 13 residues. Looked up from germline, CDR1 is GTSNPN and CDR2 is SVGIG (reference sequence). TCRdb keeps only in-frame clones here, not all; method: immunoSEQ multiplex PCR. The sample lists around 30,000 clones, roughly 60% occurring once. The material sequenced was CD4+ T cells from PBMCs cultured without peptide, taken before COVID-19 vaccination. This chain connects TRBV30 to TRBJ1-1; the D is unclear. This TCR was sampled from a human donor who received a COVID-19 vaccine. CDR3 bases: TGTGCCTGGAGTGGTAGGTCGTCCACTGAAGCTTTCTTT. Translated: CAWSGRSSTEAFF.